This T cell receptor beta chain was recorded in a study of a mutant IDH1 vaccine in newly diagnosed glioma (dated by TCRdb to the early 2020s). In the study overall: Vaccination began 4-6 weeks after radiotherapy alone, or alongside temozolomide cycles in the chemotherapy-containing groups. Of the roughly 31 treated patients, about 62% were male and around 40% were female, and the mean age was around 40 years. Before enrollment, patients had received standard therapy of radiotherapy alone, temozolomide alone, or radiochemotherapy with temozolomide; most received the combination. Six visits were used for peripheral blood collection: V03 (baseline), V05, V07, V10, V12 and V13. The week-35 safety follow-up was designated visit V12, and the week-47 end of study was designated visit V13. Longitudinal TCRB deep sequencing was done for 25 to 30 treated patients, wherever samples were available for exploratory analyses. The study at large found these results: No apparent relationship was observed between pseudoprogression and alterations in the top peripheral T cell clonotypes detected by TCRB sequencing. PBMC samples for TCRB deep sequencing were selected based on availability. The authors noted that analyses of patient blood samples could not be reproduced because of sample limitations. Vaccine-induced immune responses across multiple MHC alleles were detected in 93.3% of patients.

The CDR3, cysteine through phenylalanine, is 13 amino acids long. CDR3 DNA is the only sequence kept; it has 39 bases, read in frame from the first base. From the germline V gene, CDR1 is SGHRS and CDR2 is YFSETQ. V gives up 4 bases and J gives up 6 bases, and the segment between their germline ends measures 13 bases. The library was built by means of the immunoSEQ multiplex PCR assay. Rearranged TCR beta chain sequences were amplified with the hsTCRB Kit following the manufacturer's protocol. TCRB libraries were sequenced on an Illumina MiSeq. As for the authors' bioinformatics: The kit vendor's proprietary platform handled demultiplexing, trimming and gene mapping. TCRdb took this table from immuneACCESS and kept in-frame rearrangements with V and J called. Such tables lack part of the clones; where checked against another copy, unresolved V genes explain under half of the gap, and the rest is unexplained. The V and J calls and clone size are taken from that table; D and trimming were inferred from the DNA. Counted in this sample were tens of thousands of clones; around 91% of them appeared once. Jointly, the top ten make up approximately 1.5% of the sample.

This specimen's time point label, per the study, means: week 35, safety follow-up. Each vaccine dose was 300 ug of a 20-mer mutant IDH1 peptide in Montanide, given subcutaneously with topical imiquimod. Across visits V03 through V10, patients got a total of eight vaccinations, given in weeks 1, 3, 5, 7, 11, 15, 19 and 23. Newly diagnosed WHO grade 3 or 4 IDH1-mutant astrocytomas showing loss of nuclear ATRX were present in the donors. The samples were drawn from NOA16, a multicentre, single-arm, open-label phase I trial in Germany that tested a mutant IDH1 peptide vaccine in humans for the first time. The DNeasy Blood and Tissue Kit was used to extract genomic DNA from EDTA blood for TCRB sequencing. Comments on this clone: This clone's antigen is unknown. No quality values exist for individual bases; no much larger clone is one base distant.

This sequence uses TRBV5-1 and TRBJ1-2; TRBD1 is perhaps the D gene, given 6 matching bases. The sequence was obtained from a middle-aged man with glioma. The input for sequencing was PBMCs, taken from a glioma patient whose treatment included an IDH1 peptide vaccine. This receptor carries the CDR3 CASSPDSMNGYTF. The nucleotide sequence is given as TGCGCCAGCAGCCCGGACAGTATGAATGGCTACACCTTC.